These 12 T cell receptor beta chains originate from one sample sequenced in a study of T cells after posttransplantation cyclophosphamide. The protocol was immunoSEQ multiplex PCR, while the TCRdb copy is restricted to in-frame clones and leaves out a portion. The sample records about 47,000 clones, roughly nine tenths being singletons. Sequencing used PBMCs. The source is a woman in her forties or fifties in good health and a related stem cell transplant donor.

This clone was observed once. CDR3 nucleotides: TGTGCCAGCAGCCCGCAAACCCACCTAGCGGGGGGTGAAATGAATGAGCAGTTCTTC. This codes for CASSPQTHLAGGEMNEQFF. This chain joins TRBV5-8 and TRBJ2-1; 11 bases are shared with TRBD2. The CDR3 is 19 amino acids. Per the germline V gene, CDR1 is SGHTS and CDR2 is YDEGEE. V lost 4 bases, J lost 7 bases, and 19 bases stayed unmatched.

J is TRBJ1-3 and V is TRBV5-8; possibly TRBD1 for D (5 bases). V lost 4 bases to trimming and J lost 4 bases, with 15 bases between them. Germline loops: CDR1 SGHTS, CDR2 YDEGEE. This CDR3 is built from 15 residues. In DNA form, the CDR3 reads TGTGCCAGCAGCCTGTACAGCAGGGCCGGAAACACCATATATTTT. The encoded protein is CASSLYSRAGNTIYF.

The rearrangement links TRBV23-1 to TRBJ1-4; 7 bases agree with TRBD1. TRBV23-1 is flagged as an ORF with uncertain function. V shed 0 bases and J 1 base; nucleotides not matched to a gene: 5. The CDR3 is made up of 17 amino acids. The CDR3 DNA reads TGCGCCAGCAGTCAATCAAAGGGGGCAGGAACTAATGAAAAACTGTTTTTT. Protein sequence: CASSQSKGAGTNEKLFF.

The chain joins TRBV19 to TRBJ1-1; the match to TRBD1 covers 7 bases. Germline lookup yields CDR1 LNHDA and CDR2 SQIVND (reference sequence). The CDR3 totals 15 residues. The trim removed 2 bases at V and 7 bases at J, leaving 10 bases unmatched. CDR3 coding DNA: TGTGCCAGTAGTATACTTCCGACAGGGAGCGGTGAAGCTTTCTTT. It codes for CASSILPTGSGEAFF.

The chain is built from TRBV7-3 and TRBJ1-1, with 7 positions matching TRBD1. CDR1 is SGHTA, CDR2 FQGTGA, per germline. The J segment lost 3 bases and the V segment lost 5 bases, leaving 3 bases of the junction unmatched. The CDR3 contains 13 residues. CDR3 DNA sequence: TGTGCCAGCAGCCCGACAGGGTACACTGAAGCTTTCTTT. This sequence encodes CASSPTGYTEAFF.

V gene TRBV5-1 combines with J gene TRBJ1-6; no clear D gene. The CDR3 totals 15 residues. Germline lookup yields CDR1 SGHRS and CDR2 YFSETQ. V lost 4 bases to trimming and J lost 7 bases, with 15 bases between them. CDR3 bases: TGCGCCAGCAGCCCCGACGAGGGCCTAAATTCACCCCTCCACTTT. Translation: CASSPDEGLNSPLHF. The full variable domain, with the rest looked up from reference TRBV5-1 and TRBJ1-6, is KAGVTQTPRYLIKTRGQQVTLSCSPISGHRSVSWYQQTPGQGLQFLFEYFSETQRNKGNFPGRFSGRQFSNSRSEMNVSTLELGDSALYLCASSPDEGLNSPLHFGNGTRLTVT.

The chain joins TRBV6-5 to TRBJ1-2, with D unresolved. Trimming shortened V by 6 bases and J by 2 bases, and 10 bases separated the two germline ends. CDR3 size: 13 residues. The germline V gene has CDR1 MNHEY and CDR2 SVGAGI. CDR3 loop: CASSQTRNYGYTF. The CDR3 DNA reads TGTGCCAGCAGCCAGACAAGGAACTATGGCTACACCTTC.

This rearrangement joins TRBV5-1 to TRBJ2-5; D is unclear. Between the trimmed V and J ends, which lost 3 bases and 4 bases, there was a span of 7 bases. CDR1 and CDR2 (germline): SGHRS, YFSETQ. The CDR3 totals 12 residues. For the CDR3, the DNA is TGCGCCAGCAGCTCGTCGGGAGAGACCCAGTACTTC. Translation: CASSSSGETQYF.

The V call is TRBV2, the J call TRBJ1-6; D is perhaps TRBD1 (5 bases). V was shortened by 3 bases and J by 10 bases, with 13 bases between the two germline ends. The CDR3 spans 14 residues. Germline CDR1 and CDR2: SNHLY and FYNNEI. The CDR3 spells CASSEAQGRSPLHF. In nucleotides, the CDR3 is TGTGCCAGCAGTGAGGCCCAGGGAAGGTCACCCCTCCACTTT.

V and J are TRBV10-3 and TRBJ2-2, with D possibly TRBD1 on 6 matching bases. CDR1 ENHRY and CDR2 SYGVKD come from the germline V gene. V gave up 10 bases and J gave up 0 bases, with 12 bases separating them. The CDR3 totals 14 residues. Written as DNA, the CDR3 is TGTGCCACCGCGGACAGTGCGAACACCGGGGAGCTGTTTTTT. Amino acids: CATADSANTGELFF.

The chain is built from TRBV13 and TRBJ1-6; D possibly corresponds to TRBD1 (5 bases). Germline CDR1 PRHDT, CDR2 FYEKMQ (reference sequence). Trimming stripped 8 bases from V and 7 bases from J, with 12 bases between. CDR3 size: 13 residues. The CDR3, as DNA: TGTGCCAGCGCATTAGACAGAAATTCACCCCTCCACTTT. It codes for CASALDRNSPLHF.

CDR3 sequence: CASSLSTSGSYNEQFF. CDR3 in DNA: TGTGCCAGCAGTTTATCTACTAGCGGGAGTTACAATGAGCAGTTCTTC. V gene TRBV27 combines with J gene TRBJ2-1, with 11 bases that match TRBD2. Germline V CDR1 and CDR2: MNHEY, SMNVEV (reference sequence). V gave up 0 bases and J gave up 4 bases; unmatched junction bases: 2. The length of the CDR3 is 16 residues.